This T cell receptor (beta chain) originates from a study of blood T cell repertoires in COVID-19 (dated by TCRdb to about 2020). In the study overall: The collaborator samples originated in the United States, Italy and Spain and spanned the acute and convalescent phases of COVID-19. The material from the prospective study consisted of cDNA or gDNA derived from T cells, B-cell-depleted T cells, or PBMCs. Deeply sampled blood TCRbeta repertoires from subjects exposed to, actively infected with, or recovered from COVID-19 were included in the dataset. The repertoires were released in a freely available public database intended as a resource for research on the immune response to SARS-CoV-2. Samples were obtained from the ongoing ImmuneRACE study (first 160 participants) and from roughly 1,300 subjects provided by 6 global collaborators. Nearly every sample came with metadata listing a de-identified subject ID, COVID-19 status, age in years and sex. Where available, HLA class I and class II types were taken from metadata supplied by the sample provider and were not determined by assay-based typing.

TCRbeta CDR3 regions were amplified from genomic DNA by means of the immunoSEQ Assay, a bias-controlled multiplex PCR. The authors' analysis ran thus. The number of nucleated cells in each sample was estimated by amplification of reference gene primers within the assay. To quantify the absolute abundance of each unique TCRbeta CDR3 rearrangement, sequence reads were collapsed and filtered. For each sample, productive Simpson clonality was calculated by taking the square root of Simpson's diversity index across productive rearrangements. TCRdb's version of the immuneACCESS table is confined to in-frame rearrangements and falls short of the full clone set. An unresolved V gene accounts for under half of the shortfall where checked; the remainder is of unknown origin. D and trimming were read from the DNA, whereas the V and J calls and clone size are those reported in that table. Across this sample there are some 150,000 clones, with around four fifths seen only once. The top ten clones comprise around 5.5% of the sample.

About this clone itself: Its antigen is not yet known. The record has no base qualities; no much larger clone is one base away.

In the prospective study, participants were roughly 18 to 95 years old, resided in under 30 geographic areas of the United States, and were enrolled through a virtual design. To assign participants to cohorts, the prospective study relied on clinical history that participants themselves reported in a screening survey and a study questionnaire. ImmuneRACE Cohort 3 recovered participants were defined by two consecutive negative NP/OP PCR tests, healthcare professional clearance, or symptom resolution. In the prospective study, mobile phlebotomists collected whole blood, serum and a nasopharyngeal or oropharyngeal swab from each participant. Prospective study participants could optionally give additional blood draws and questionnaires over an approximately two-month period. Before DNA extraction, blood samples from the prospective study were shipped at room temperature or frozen. CDR1 and CDR2 (MDHEN, SYDVKM) derive from the germline V gene. The CDR3, from cysteine to phenylalanine, totals 13 residues. Just the 39-base CDR3 DNA is kept, in frame starting at base 1. The germline V end is reduced by 6 bases and the J end by 10 bases; junction bases left unmatched: 7.

Findings and caveats that apply to the study as a whole: Clinical and demographic metadata were provided uncurated, with the amount varying by source and participant.

Sequencing was carried out using PBMCs or T cells enriched from blood (not recorded which). Recombination joined TRBV28 with TRBJ1-4, with 8 bases matching TRBD1. The receptor comes from a woman between 45 and 65 years old who had recovered from COVID-19. Read as DNA, the sequence is TGTGCCAGCAGGGAAGGGACAGGCGGAAAACTGTTTTTT. Its amino acids are CASREGTGGKLFF.